This entry lists 14 T cell receptor beta chains sequenced from one sample in a study of human T cells and chemical hapten exposure. TCRdb reanalysed the RACE reads using MiXCR and keeps one entry per CDR3 protein. The repertoire holds more than 300,000 distinct CDR3 sequences, with 5.1% as singletons. The sample's time point: pre-sensitization, week 0. Treatment noted: therapeutic diphenylcyclopropenone sensitization with weekly scalp DPC. The sample consisted of whole blood, taken in connection with sensitization to the hapten diphenylcyclopropenone (DPC). Receptors were obtained from a woman aged 45-65 years with alopecia areata. Some clones in this sample may be carry-over from other donors' samples.

In its sample, this clonotype was seen many times. This chain uses TRBV3-1 with TRBJ1-1, with D possibly being TRBD1 (5 bases). The CDR3 spans 14 residues. Germline V gene data show CDR1 as LGHDT and CDR2 as YNNKEL (reference sequence). Trimming pared 2 bases from V and 6 bases from J, leaving 13 bases between. CDR3: CASSQFSGSAEAFF. DNA of the CDR3: TGTGCCAGCAGCCAATTCTCAGGGAGCGCTGAAGCTTTCTTT.

This clonotype was detected a few times. The CDR3 region is CASSGRDSPYNEQFF. CDR3 nucleotides: TGTGCCAGCAGTGGCCGGGACAGCCCCTACAATGAGCAGTTCTTC. The chain links TRBV6-2 or TRBV6-3 to TRBJ2-1, with 7 bases lining up with TRBD1. V shed 5 bases, J shed 2 bases, and the junction held 6 bases outside the gene matches. Germline CDR1 is MNHEY and CDR2 is SVGEGT. The CDR3 covers 15 residues.

This clonotype was detected only a few times. This chain connects TRBV6-5 to TRBJ1-5; D not certain. Trimming pared 0 bases from V and 0 bases from J, leaving 12 bases between. Germline loops: CDR1 MNHEY, CDR2 SVGAGI. This CDR3 spans 17 amino acids. CDR3 amino acids: CASSYSRPRYSNQPQHF. In DNA form, the CDR3 reads TGTGCCAGCAGTTACTCCAGGCCCCGATATAGCAATCAGCCCCAGCATTTT.

This clonotype was recorded at least ten times. V usage is TRBV2 and J usage is TRBJ1-5, with 8 bases matching TRBD1. Trimming cost V 4 bases and J 2 bases; bases outside gene matches: 7. Germline assignment: CDR1 SNHLY and CDR2 FYNNEI. The length of the CDR3 is 16 residues. The DNA of the CDR3 is TGTGCCAGCAGTGGTGCAGGGGGCCTGGGCAATCAGCCCCAGCATTTT. It yields the protein CASSGAGGLGNQPQHF.

This clonotype was detected a few times. The chain couples TRBV24-1 to TRBJ2-3, with 14 bases that match TRBD2. J was trimmed by 4 bases and V by 3 bases; bases with no gene match: 2. The CDR3 loop spans 16 amino acids. Germline assignment: CDR1 KGHDR and CDR2 SFDVKD. CDR3 protein: CATSDGTSGGPDTQYF. The CDR3 DNA is TGTGCCACCAGTGATGGGACTAGCGGGGGCCCAGATACGCAGTATTTT.

The genes are TRBV24-1 and TRBJ2-5; 8 nucleotides match TRBD1. With V trimmed by 4 bases and J by 7 bases, 13 bases remained unmatched. This CDR3 contains 16 residues. Germline CDR1 and CDR2: KGHDR and SFDVKD. For the CDR3, the DNA is TGTGCCACCAGTGACCCCGGGACAGGCGGTGCGATGACCCAGTACTTC. Translation: CATSDPGTGGAMTQYF.

J is TRBJ1-2 and V is TRBV27; D unclear. The CDR3 has 12 amino acids. The germline V gene has CDR1 MNHEY and CDR2 SMNVEV (reference sequence). Trimming stripped 3 bases from V and 8 bases from J, with 10 bases between. The DNA for the CDR3 is TGTGCCAGCAGTTTTTTTGGTGGGGGCTACACCTTC. This encodes CASSFFGGGYTF.

In its sample, this clonotype was seen many times. The J gene is TRBJ1-4, the V gene TRBV7-9; D ambiguous. In germline, CDR1 is SEHNR, CDR2 FQNEAQ (reference sequence). Trimming stripped 5 bases from V and 8 bases from J, with 18 bases between. The CDR3 contains 15 residues. The CDR3 sequence is CASSPKGRQGEKLFF. The CDR3 region has the DNA TGTGCCAGCAGCCCGAAGGGCAGACAAGGCGAAAAACTGTTTTTT.

This clonotype was seen only a few times. The genes are TRBV29-1 and TRBJ1-1; the D gene is possibly TRBD1 (6 bases). V gave up 1 base and J gave up 4 bases, with 16 bases separating them. The CDR3 is made up of 15 amino acids. Per germline, CDR1 SQVTM and CDR2 ANQGSEA. CDR3 sequence reads: CSVEVLQGKGTEAFF. DNA of the CDR3: TGCAGCGTTGAAGTGTTGCAGGGGAAGGGCACTGAAGCTTTCTTT.

The sample holds a few counts of this clonotype. The V call is TRBV12-3 or TRBV12-4, the J call TRBJ1-5; D ambiguous. The V gene lost 4 bases and the J gene lost 5 bases, with 9 bases spanning the gap. This CDR3 is 13 amino acids long. The CDR3 sequence: CASSSDDYQPQHF. The DNA of the CDR3 is TGTGCCAGCAGTTCAGACGACTATCAGCCCCAGCATTTT.

This clonotype showed up just a few times. The chain has TRBV6-5 and TRBJ2-3, with 11 bases that match TRBD2. The CDR3 runs to 20 residues. V trimming: 1 base; J trimming: 6 bases; junction bases outside the gene matches: 18. Per germline, CDR1 MNHEY and CDR2 SVGAGI. The CDR3 coding sequence is TGTGCCAGCAGTTACTTGGGGACTAGCGGACCTCAGATTGTCATCGATACGCAGTATTTT. Its translation is CASSYLGTSGPQIVIDTQYF.

This clonotype occurred many times. The CDR3 DNA sequence: TGCAGCGTGACCTGGACAGGGTCATCAGAGACCCAGTACTTC. It is translated as CSVTWTGSSETQYF. The chain has TRBV29-1 and TRBJ2-5; 8 bases fit TRBD1. From germline, CDR1 is SQVTM and CDR2 ANQGSEA. The CDR3 runs to 14 residues. V gave up 6 bases and J gave up 4 bases; unmatched junction bases: 10.

This clonotype occurred many times. The chain joins TRBV20-1 to TRBJ2-1; 9 bases are a match to TRBD2. V trimming: 5 bases; J trimming: 9 bases; junction bases outside the gene matches: 11. The CDR3 consists of 14 residues. The germline CDR1 and CDR2 sequences are DFQATT and SNEGSKA (reference sequence). In DNA form, the CDR3 reads TGCAGTGCTGGTCAGACTAGCGGAGAAGGTGAGCAGTTCTTC. It encodes CSAGQTSGEGEQFF.

This clonotype was seen ten or more times. This chain uses TRBV5-1 with TRBJ2-6, with 11 bases identical to TRBD1. V shed 4 bases and J 1 base; nucleotides not matched to a gene: 4. The CDR3 length is 17 residues. Germline V gene data show CDR1 as SGHRS and CDR2 as YFSETQ. CDR3 DNA sequence: TGCGCCAGCAGCACCGGACAGGGGGCATCTGGGGCCAACGTCCTGACTTTC. Translation gives CASSTGQGASGANVLTF.